A single sample gave rise to the 8 T cell receptor beta chains below, sequenced in a study of cytomegalovirus exposure and HLA in healthy donors (dated by TCRdb to between 2016 and 2019). Libraries were built with the immunoSEQ multiplex PCR assay. A mixture of 60 forward primers for TCR Vbeta segments and 13 reverse primers for TCR Jbeta segments was used in the multiplex PCR. The immuneACCESS repertoire file appears here via TCRdb, limited to in-frame rearrangements. These files lack a portion of the clones; in checked studies, under half of the deficit traces to unresolved V genes, and the cause of the others is not known. A total of over 150,000 clones appear in this sample, 75% of them only once. Around 3% of the sample is held by the ten biggest clonotypes. The sample comprised PBMCs. The receptor source for this set is a male donor in good health and CMV-seronegative.

The rearrangement joins TRBV6-5 to TRBJ1-5, with TRBD1 matching 9 bases. Germline V gene lookup returns CDR1 MNHEY and CDR2 SVGAGI. The CDR3 has 15 amino acids. V gave up 6 bases and J gave up 3 bases; unmatched junction bases: 6. CDR3 sequence reads: CASSRDRDYNQPQHF. The CDR3 bases are TGTGCCAGCAGCCGGGACAGGGATTACAATCAGCCCCAGCATTTT.

V is TRBV7-2 and J is TRBJ1-6; no reliable D call. Trimming removed 4 bases at V and 0 bases at J, with 7 bases between. Looked up from germline, CDR1 is SGHTA and CDR2 is FQGNSA. This CDR3 region has 15 residues. CDR3 protein: CASSSQNSYNSPLHF. The CDR3, as DNA: TGTGCCAGCAGCTCACAAAACTCCTATAATTCACCCCTCCACTTT. Filled out from reference TRBV7-2 and TRBJ1-6, the complete variable domain reads GAGVSQSPSNKVTEKGKDVELRCDPISGHTALYWYRQSLGQGLEFLIYFQGNSAPDKSGLPSDRFSAERTGGSVSTLTIQRTQQEDSAVYLCASSSQNSYNSPLHFGNGTRLTVT.

The CDR3: CASSPTTQTGYEQYF. The CDR3 DNA is TGTGCCAGCAGTCCGACTACTCAAACGGGCTACGAGCAGTACTTC. The V gene is TRBV6-5, the J gene TRBJ2-7; tentative D call: TRBD2 (5 bases). Germline CDR1 reads MNHEY; CDR2 reads SVGAGI. V was trimmed by 5 bases and J by 3 bases, leaving 17 bases between them. This CDR3 has 15 residues.

The V call is TRBV1, the J call TRBJ2-7; the table's TRBD1 call for D was not verified on the DNA. TRBV1 is termed a pseudogene. The CDR3 runs 18 residues. The CDR3 protein is CTSSQDPESRGSPYEQYF. The CDR3 DNA is TGCACCAGCAGCCAAGATCCGGAAAGCAGGGGGAGTCCCTACGAGCAGTACTTC.

This chain links TRBV4-1 with TRBJ2-1; 9 bases match TRBD2. The CDR3 has 16 residues. Germline-derived CDR1 and CDR2 are MGHRA and YSYEKL. The J segment lost 7 bases and the V segment lost 1 base, leaving 8 bases of the junction unmatched. This chain's CDR3 is CASSQGGRGGRNEQFF. The DNA of the CDR3 is TGCGCCAGCAGCCAAGGGGGGCGGGGGGGTCGGAATGAGCAGTTCTTC.

V usage is TRBV7-9 and J usage is TRBJ2-7; 10 positions agree with TRBD1. This CDR3 has 15 residues. Trimming took 1 base from V and 4 from J; bases not matched to a gene: 4. Per the germline V gene, CDR1 is SEHNR and CDR2 is FQNEAQ (reference sequence). The DNA for the CDR3 is TGTGCCAGCAGCTTAGGGACAGGGGGTCGGTACGAGCAGTACTTC. This translates into CASSLGTGGRYEQYF.

The rearrangement uses TRBV27 and TRBJ2-7; D is uncertain. Trimming took off 2 bases at V and 5 bases at J, with 16 bases between the two ends. Per germline, CDR1 MNHEY and CDR2 SMNVEV (reference sequence). The length of the CDR3 is 15 residues. The CDR3 here is CASSLVRRFSHEQYF. The DNA of the CDR3 is TGTGCCAGCAGTTTAGTGCGTCGGTTTTCCCACGAGCAGTACTTC.

The rearrangement joins TRBV4-1 to TRBJ2-1, with TRBD2 as a possible D gene (5 bases). Trimming left V 0 bases short and J 9 bases short, with 9 bases between. Germline CDR1 MGHRA, CDR2 YSYEKL. CDR3 length: 13 amino acids. The CDR3 here is CASSQDSAGEQFF. The DNA for the CDR3 is TGCGCCAGCAGCCAAGATTCGGCGGGTGAGCAGTTCTTC.